The entry that follows covers one TCR beta chain sequence. Antigen specificity is unknown. The junction departs from germline at one end; a sequencing error may be responsible. CDR3 length: 11 residues. Germline V gene data show CDR1 as MNHNS and CDR2 as SASEGT. The sample comes from a study of shared clonotypes between healthy human individuals. The study's findings and limits: Across a handful of donors, naive CD4 shared roughly 5.2%, naive CD8 more than 3%, memory CD4 over 2%, memory CD8 about 0.4%.

Template for every sorted-subset replicate PCR totaled around 210 ng DNA, roughly 30,000 T cell genomes. Repertoires were generated with immunoSEQ multiplex PCR, while TCRdb's copy carries only in-frame clones and drops some. In the table there are around 940,000 clones, around three quarters of which are singletons. CD45RA-negative memory and CD45RA+ naive subsets were split from the CD4+ cells. The sequence derives from a man aged 18 to 30 in good health. The chain carries TRBV6-1 and TRBJ2-7; D is uncertain. The sample comprised memory CD4+ T cells sorted from blood. Subset in this sample: CD45RA-negative fraction. CDR3 in amino acids: CASSPEKVLVF. The CDR3, as DNA: TGTGCCAGCAGCCCCGAAAAAGTCTTGGTTTTC.